Described below is a single T cell receptor beta chain sequence and its context. Only a few counts were recorded for this clone. The clone's antigen remains unknown. Base qualities were left out, and no much larger clone turns up one base away. This record comes from a study of tumor T cells in aggressive B-cell lymphoma (dated by TCRdb to the late 2010s). From its cysteine to its phenylalanine, the CDR3 spans 12 amino acids. Only the CDR3 part of the read is kept: 36 bases, read in frame from the first base. As encoded in the germline V gene (reference sequence), CDR1 is GTSNPN while CDR2 is SVGIG. V and J lose 0 bases and 4 bases, and a span of 7 bases separates them. Libraries were built with the immunoSEQ multiplex PCR assay. Held by TCRdb, this immuneACCESS table contains in-frame sequences only and omits some clones. Under half of the omission traces to an unresolved V gene where checked; the cause of the rest is unknown. In all, the sample holds 2,900 or so clones, and around 82% of those were seen once. In total, the top ten clones hold roughly a sixth of the sample.

Sequencing input: tumor tissue. The receptor was derived from an adult with diffuse large B cell lymphoma. The chain is encoded by TRBV30 joined to TRBJ2-7, with the D gene not clear enough to name. In nucleotides, the sequence is TGTGCCTGGAGTGTACAGCCATACGAGCAGTACTTC. It specifies CAWSVQPYEQYF.